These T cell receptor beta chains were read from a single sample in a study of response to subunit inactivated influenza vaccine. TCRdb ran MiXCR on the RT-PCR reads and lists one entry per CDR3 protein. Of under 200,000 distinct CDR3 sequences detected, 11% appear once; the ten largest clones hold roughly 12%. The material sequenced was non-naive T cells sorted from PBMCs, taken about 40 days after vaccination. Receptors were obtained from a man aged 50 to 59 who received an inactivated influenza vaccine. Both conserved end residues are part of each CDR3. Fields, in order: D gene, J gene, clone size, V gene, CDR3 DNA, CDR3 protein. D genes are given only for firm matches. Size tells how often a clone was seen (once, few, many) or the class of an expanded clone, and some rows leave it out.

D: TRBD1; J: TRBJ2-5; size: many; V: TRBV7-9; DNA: TGTGCCAGCAGCTTAGGGACAGGGTTCCAAGAGACCCAGTACTTC; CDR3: CASSLGTGFQETQYF
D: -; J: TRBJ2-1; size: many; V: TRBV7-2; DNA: TGTGCCAGCAGCTTAGTGGGGGACTACAATGAGCAGTTCTTC; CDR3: CASSLVGDYNEQFF
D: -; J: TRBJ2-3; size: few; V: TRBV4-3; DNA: TGCGCCAGCAGCCATTACCAGATTCACACTAGCACAGATACGCAGTATTTT; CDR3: CASSHYQIHTSTDTQYF
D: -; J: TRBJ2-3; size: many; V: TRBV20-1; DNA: TGCAGTGCCAAGGGTTCTAGCGGAGGGGGCCCAGATACGCAGTATTTT; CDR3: CSAKGSSGGGPDTQYF
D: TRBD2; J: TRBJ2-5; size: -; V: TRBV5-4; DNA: TGTGCCAGCAGCTTATCTAGCGGGAGACTAGAGACCCAGTACTTC; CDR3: CASSLSSGRLETQYF
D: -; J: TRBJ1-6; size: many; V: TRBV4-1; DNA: TGCGCCAGCAGCCAAGATACCGGGACCCGAACTTATGGTAATTCACCCCTCCACTTT; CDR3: CASSQDTGTRTYGNSPLHF
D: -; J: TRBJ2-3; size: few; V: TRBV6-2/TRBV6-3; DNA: TGTGCCAGCAATCAAATGTCTAGCACAGATACGCAGTATTTT; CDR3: CASNQMSSTDTQYF
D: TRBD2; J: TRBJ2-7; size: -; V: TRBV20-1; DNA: TGCAGTGCCGCACTAGCGGGGGCCCCAAGGCAGTACTTC; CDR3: CSAALAGAPRQYF
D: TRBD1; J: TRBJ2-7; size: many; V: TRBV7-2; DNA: TGTGCCAGCAGCAAGACAGGGGGCTCCTACGAGCAGTACTTC; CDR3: CASSKTGGSYEQYF
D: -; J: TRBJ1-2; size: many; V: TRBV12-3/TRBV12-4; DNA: TGTGCCAGCAGTTTATTTTCAGGGGATGGCTACACCTTC; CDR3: CASSLFSGDGYTF
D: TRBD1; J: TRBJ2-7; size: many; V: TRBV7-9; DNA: TGTGCCAGCAGCCAGAGGGACAGCCACTACGAGCAGTACTTC; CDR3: CASSQRDSHYEQYF
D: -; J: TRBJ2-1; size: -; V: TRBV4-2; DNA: TGTGCCATCGGCCGTGGGATCCTCTGTGAGCAGTTCTTC; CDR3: CAIGRGILCEQFF
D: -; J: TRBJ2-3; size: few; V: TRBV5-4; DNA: TGTGCCAGCAGCTTGCGGGCAGATACACGAGATACGCAGTATTTT; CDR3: CASSLRADTRDTQYF
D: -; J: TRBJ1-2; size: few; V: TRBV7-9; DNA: TGTGCCAGCAGCTGGGACACCTATGGCTACACCTTC; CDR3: CASSWDTYGYTF
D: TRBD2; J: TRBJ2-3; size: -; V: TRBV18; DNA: TGTGCCAGCTCTCGGACTAGCGGGACCCCAGATACGCAGTATTTT; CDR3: CASSRTSGTPDTQYF
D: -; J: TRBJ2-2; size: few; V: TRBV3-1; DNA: TGTGCCAGCAGCCAGACGCGACTCGCGAACACCGGGGAGCTGTTTTTT; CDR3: CASSQTRLANTGELFF
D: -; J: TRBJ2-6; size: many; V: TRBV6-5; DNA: TGTGCCAGCAGTCACCGGACCTCTGGGGCCAACGTCCTGACTTTC; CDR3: CASSHRTSGANVLTF
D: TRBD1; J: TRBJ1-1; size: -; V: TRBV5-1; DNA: TGCGCCAGCAGCGGGGGACAGTTGAACACTGAAGCTTTCTTT; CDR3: CASSGGQLNTEAFF
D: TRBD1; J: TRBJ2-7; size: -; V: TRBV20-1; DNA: TGCAGTGCCTCGGGACAGGGGGCCCAGGAGCAGTACTTC; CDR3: CSASGQGAQEQYF
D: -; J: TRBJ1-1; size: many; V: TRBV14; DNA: TGTGCCAGCAGCCACCTCAACAGGGTCCAGGGGACTGAAGCTTTCTTT; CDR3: CASSHLNRVQGTEAFF
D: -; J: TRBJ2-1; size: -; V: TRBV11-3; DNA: TGTGCCAGCAGCTTATCTTTCAGGGACAATGAGCAGTTCTTC; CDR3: CASSLSFRDNEQFF